The rows below give T cell receptor beta chains drawn from one sample of a study of shared clonotypes between healthy human individuals. Profiled with immunoSEQ multiplex PCR; TCRdb holds only in-frame clones, not every one. The data contain 2 million to 2.5 million clones, approximately 96% of them singletons. What was sequenced was naive CD4+ T cells sorted from blood. The receptors stem from a man between 18 and 35 years old in good health. The CDR3 runs from the conserved cysteine through the conserved F or W. A D gene is named only where the DNA matches it firmly. Size tells how often a clone was seen (once, few, many) or the class of an expanded clone, and some rows leave it out.

>TRBV7-2|TRBJ2-7|-|-
CASSLGTGLEQYF
TGTGCCAGCAGCTTAGGAACAGGGTTAGAGCAGTACTTC
>TRBV30|TRBJ1-6|-|-
CASSLTNSPLHF
TGTGCTTCATCGCTTACGAATTCACCCCTCCACTTT
>TRBV19|TRBJ1-5|-|-
CASSIAKGDQPQHF
TGTGCCAGTAGTATTGCGAAGGGAGACCAGCCCCAGCATTTT
>TRBV9|TRBJ1-2|-|TRBD1
CASSRDSNYGYTF
TGTGCCAGCAGCAGGGACAGCAACTATGGCTACACCTTC
>TRBV28|TRBJ2-5|once|-
CASSLLGGRGGTQYF
TGTGCCAGCAGTTTACTTGGCGGGCGAGGGGGGACCCAGTACTTC
>TRBV6-6|TRBJ2-7|once|-
CASSKGSLEHEQYF
TGTGCCAGCAGCAAAGGGTCCCTCGAGCACGAGCAGTACTTC
>TRBV6-1|TRBJ1-2|-|-
CASSERVYGYTF
TGTGCCAGCAGTGAAAGGGTTTATGGCTACACCTTC
>TRBV27|TRBJ1-3|-|-
CASSPGTAGNTIYF
TGTGCCAGCAGTCCCGGGACTGCGGGAAACACCATATATTTT
>TRBV6-5|TRBJ2-7|-|-
CASSQSGNEQYF
TGTGCCAGCAGTCAATCAGGGAACGAGCAGTACTTC
>TRBV30|TRBJ2-5|-|-
CAWSGEVSGETQYF
TGTGCCTGGTCTGGGGAGGTAAGCGGAGAGACCCAGTACTTC
>TRBV12-5|TRBJ1-5|once|TRBD1
CASGLGQGSSNQPQHF
TGTGCTAGTGGTTTGGGACAGGGGAGTAGCAATCAGCCCCAGCATTTT
>TRBV10-2|TRBJ2-3|-|-
CASSEPSVSDTQYF
TGCGCCAGCAGTGAGCCTAGCGTCTCAGATACGCAGTATTTT
>TRBV30|TRBJ1-2|-|-
CAWSEGRYGYTF
TGTGCCTGGAGTGAGGGCCGCTATGGCTACACCTTC
>TRBV25-1|TRBJ2-1|-|TRBD2
CASSDWTSGGYNEQFF
TGTGCCAGCAGTGATTGGACTAGCGGGGGATACAATGAGCAGTTCTTC
>TRBV5-1|TRBJ2-2|once|-
CASSLGPGLANTGELFF
TGCGCCAGCAGCTTGGGTCCGGGGCTAGCGAACACCGGGGAGCTGTTTTTT
>TRBV4-1|TRBJ1-5|-|-
CASSQGGARGNQPQHF
TGCGCCAGCAGCCAGGGGGGGGCAAGGGGCAATCAGCCCCAGCATTTT
>TRBV30|TRBJ1-5|-|-
CAWSMEGGQPQHF
TGTGCCTGGAGTATGGAGGGGGGTCAGCCCCAGCATTTT
>TRBV5-5|TRBJ1-5|-|-
CASSSKIGPDQPQHF
TGTGCCAGCAGCTCAAAGATTGGTCCAGATCAGCCCCAGCATTTT
>TRBV2|TRBJ2-7|-|TRBD1
CASSTDRVYEQYF
TGTGCCAGCAGTACGGACAGGGTGTACGAGCAGTACTTC
>TRBV30|TRBJ2-1|few|-
CAWRGFQRSDGEQFF
TGTGCCTGGAGAGGTTTCCAGCGGAGCGACGGGGAGCAGTTCTTC
>TRBV15|TRBJ1-6|-|-
CATSRDHAGRSSPLHF
TGTGCCACCAGCAGAGATCACGCGGGCAGGAGTTCACCCCTCCACTTT
>TRBV4-3|TRBJ2-1|-|-
CASSRRRRWDEQFF
TGCGCCAGCAGCCGCCGCAGGAGGTGGGATGAGCAGTTCTTC
>TRBV15|TRBJ1-4|-|-
CATSETWGPDDEKLFF
TGTGCCACCAGCGAAACGTGGGGTCCTGATGATGAAAAACTGTTTTTT
>TRBV7-7|TRBJ1-3|-|-
CASSPSGSSTIYF
TGTGCTAGCAGCCCCTCGGGGAGTAGCACCATATATTTT
>TRBV11-2|TRBJ2-1|-|-
CASSFGGPYNEQFF
TGTGCCAGCAGCTTTGGGGGCCCCTACAATGAGCAGTTCTTC